The T cell receptor beta chain under discussion was sequenced for a study of shared clonotypes between healthy human individuals (dated by TCRdb to about 2020). Regarding the complete study: Three men and a couple of women, aged 18 to 49 years, made up the cohort. The study deeply sequenced blood TCR repertoires of five healthy adults to estimate repertoire size and the extent of clonotype sharing between individuals. Each donor's leukapheresis produced roughly between about 0.85 and 10 billion PBMCs. Libraries were prepared and TCR repertoires were sequenced by different laboratories using diverse techniques, in order to increase sequencing depth and limit assay-specific biases. On the study overall, not on this receptor specifically: Only blood was sampled, and tissue TCR repertoires likely differ from those in blood. Because the study included a small number of donors, the genetic and exposure-history diversity represented was limited. Pairwise subsampling led to the expectation that sequencing depth would affect the degree of clonotype sharing among donors.

The junction carries 20 bases between V and J, which are trimmed by 8 bases and 4 bases respectively. CDR1 and CDR2, per the germline V gene, are SGHTA and FQGNSA. Reading from cysteine to phenylalanine, the CDR3 counts 15 amino acids. The CDR3 DNA has 45 bases and is translated from base 1. Donors were healthy HIV-negative adults with no recently reported acute infections or vaccinations. Every donor was a Caucasian adult residing in Nashville, Tennessee, USA. For unsorted samples, roughly 81 million PBMCs were counted and genomic DNA was extracted with the QIAamp DNA Blood Mini kit. After blood collection by leukapheresis, PBMCs were isolated using Ficoll-Histopaque density gradient centrifugation and then cryopreserved in the vapor phase of liquid nitrogen. Using the deep immunoSEQ assay, multiplex PCR amplified TCR CDR3 regions from genomic DNA. For each cell subset, the extracted genomic DNA was distributed evenly across all wells of several immunoSEQ 96-well plates, and each plate served as one replicate. For unsorted PBMC, 300 to 350 ng genomic DNA, equal to about 30,000 T cell genomes, was loaded into each replicate PCR. Ten immunoSEQ deep assay plates were used to sequence unsorted PBMC genomic DNA. Purified libraries were quantified with a Qubit 3.0 fluorometer, sized on a Bioanalyzer 2100, and re-quantified with the KAPA Library Quantification kit. Each immunoSEQ 96-well plate was sequenced on its own single-read 150-cycle Illumina NextSeq 550 flow cell. In the source study's methods: Because the immunoSEQ output included only junctional sequences and no quality scores, the filtering could not be the same as the filtering used for full-length reads. To assign V/J genes and CDR3, sequences were annotated using PyIR, a Python wrapper for IgBLAST v1.9, with IMGT germline references. Reads were filtered out if the reads had weak V/J assignments (E-value above 1e-6), no CDR3, stop codons, out-of-frame junctions, or ambiguous translated residues. V3J clonotypes were defined by identical inferred V gene, J gene, and CDR3 amino acid sequence. The percentage overlap between two repertoires was calculated by dividing the number of shared unique clonotypes by the size of the smaller repertoire. Richness of each repertoire was evaluated using RTK rarefaction, the Chao1 estimator, and Recon v2.1 estimates of unobserved clonotypes. The table was pulled from immuneACCESS by TCRdb, which kept in-frame rearrangements only. Such tables lose some clones; where checked, under half of the loss comes from unresolved V genes, and the rest has no known cause. The V and J calls and clone size come from that table; D and trimming were worked out from the DNA. Present in this sample are about 560,000 clones, around three quarters of which were seen just once. The top ten constitute approximately 12% of the sample.

Remarks on this clone: The antigen it binds to is not known. Qualities for individual bases were not recorded, and no much larger clone is one base off.

This clonotype originated in a woman aged 40-49 years in good health. Some clones in this sample may be carry-over from other donors' samples. Recombination connected TRBV7-2 to TRBJ1-2; there is no confident call for the D gene. Material for sequencing was PBMCs. The nucleotide sequence is TGTGCCAGCGCCGAAAAAACCGGGGTGGGCTATGGCTACACCTTC. This gives the protein CASAEKTGVGYGYTF.